This entry lists 6 T cell receptor beta chains sequenced from one sample in a study of T and B cells in COVID-19 patients. TRB rearrangements were amplified by multiplex PCR with BIOMED2 TRB-A/B primers. Each CDR3 protein gets one entry after TCRdb re-called the multiplex PCR reads with MiXCR. Of 15,000 to 20,000 distinct CDR3 sequences listed, 35% to 45% are singletons. Each TRB amplification used roughly 220-550 ng of genomic DNA from blood. Sequences were obtained from blood. These receptors were taken from a human donor with active COVID-19.

The rearrangement joins TRBV7-9 to TRBJ2-1; 9 positions match TRBD1. The CDR3 totals 14 residues. CDR1 is SEHNR, CDR2 FQNEAQ, per germline (reference sequence). The ends lost 7 bases at V and 12 bases at J; junction bases unmatched: 13. The CDR3, as DNA: TGTGCCAGCACCCCGGGACAGGGAGTCGGTGGGCAGTTCTTC. It specifies CASTPGQGVGGQFF.

The chain has TRBV4-2 and TRBJ2-3; TRBD2 aligns across 13 bases. Germline V gives CDR1 LGHNA, CDR2 YNFKEQ. Trimming cost V 4 bases and J 6 bases; bases outside gene matches: 7. The CDR3 consists of 16 residues. Written as DNA, the CDR3 is TGTGCCAGCAGCCTTGTAACTAGCGGGGGGGGGGATACGCAGTATTTT. Translating gives CASSLVTSGGGDTQYF.

This clonotype qualifies as medium-sized. The gene calls are TRBV29-1 and TRBJ1-2; D is uncertain. Germline V gene lookup returns CDR1 SQVTM and CDR2 ANQGSEA. Trimming shortened V by 7 bases and J by 7 bases, and 10 bases separated the two germline ends. The CDR3 is 10 residues long. Written as DNA, the CDR3 is TGCAGCGCCTTCGAAGGTGGCTACACCTTC. This translates into CSAFEGGYTF. The whole variable domain, remainder taken from reference TRBV29-1 and TRBJ1-2, is SAVISQKPSRDICQRGTSLTIQCQVDSQVTMMFWYRQQPGQSLTLIATANQGSEATYESGFVIDKFPISRPNLTFSTLTVSNMSPEDSSIYLCSAFEGGYTFGSGTRLTVV.

The chain joins TRBV20-1 to TRBJ2-5; 7 bases are shared with TRBD1. Germline V gene data show CDR1 as DFQATT and CDR2 as SNEGSKA (reference sequence). The CDR3 consists of 15 residues. V was clipped by 4 bases and J by 2 bases; unmatched bases: 10. DNA of the CDR3: TGCAGTGCTACGTTCATGGGACAGAAACAAGAGACCCAGTACTTC. This encodes CSATFMGQKQETQYF.

In its sample, this clonotype was seen a few times. V gene TRBV6-5 combines with J gene TRBJ1-1; D gene ambiguous. Trimming cost V 6 bases and J 5 bases, with 19 bases left between them. The CDR3 spans 15 residues. CDR1 and CDR2 (germline): MNHEY, SVGAGI. The CDR3 spells CASRSGEGVRTEAFF. The CDR3 nucleotides read TGTGCCAGCAGATCCGGGGAGGGTGTTCGGACTGAAGCTTTCTTT.

In the case of this clonotype: A much larger clone lies one base from this, so it may be a read error. This is likely a read error, given that the CDR3 carries no conserved phenylalanine or tryptophan at its end. V usage is TRBV29-1 and J usage is TRBJ1-2; D remains ambiguous. With 7 bases removed from V and 8 bases from J, the gap between germline ends came to 8 bases. The CDR3 runs 9 residues. The V gene's germline CDR1 is SQVTM and CDR2 ANQGSEA. CDR3 residues: CSAVEGYTI. CDR3 nucleotides: TGCAGCGCAGTGGAGGGCTACACCATC.